Below are 30 T cell receptor beta chains sequenced from a single sample in a study of technical replicates of blood from several donors (dated by TCRdb to 2016 to 2017). Library generation was performed with the immunoSEQ multiplex PCR assay. Here the immuneACCESS table is served through TCRdb, limited to in-frame sequences with V and J called. Missing clones are a known gap in these copies; in checked studies unresolved V genes cover under half, and the rest lacks a known reason. This sample is represented by 99,000 or so clones; roughly 96% of them were singletons. The ten largest clones add up to 0.21% of the sample. Sample: T cells isolated from PBMCs. Receptors were obtained from a human donor in good health.

The chain joins TRBV27 to TRBJ2-5; D remains unclear. Between the trimmed V and J ends, which lost 6 bases and 1 base, there was a span of 12 bases. Germline V gene data show CDR1 as MNHEY and CDR2 as SMNVEV (reference sequence). The CDR3 runs to 14 residues. The CDR3 DNA reads as TGTGCCAGCAGCCCAGACTGGTCCCAAGAGACCCAGTACTTC. Protein sequence: CASSPDWSQETQYF.

V usage is TRBV2 and J usage is TRBJ1-2; 12 nucleotides align to TRBD1. CDR1 and CDR2 (germline): SNHLY, FYNNEI. V lost 8 bases and J lost 4; bases outside the gene matches: 8. This CDR3 is built from 15 residues. CDR3 residues: CASLGQGAWSYGYTF. The CDR3 DNA sequence: TGTGCCAGCTTGGGACAGGGGGCTTGGAGCTATGGCTACACCTTC.

The rearrangement links TRBV28 to TRBJ1-5; the D is unclear. The CDR3 is made up of 15 amino acids. Trimming cost V 2 bases and J 6 bases, with 14 bases left between them. CDR1 MDHEN and CDR2 SYDVKM come from the germline V gene. CDR3 sequence reads: CASSLVSWGGQPQHF. In nucleotides, the CDR3 is TGTGCCAGCAGTTTAGTCTCTTGGGGAGGTCAGCCCCAGCATTTT.

V gene TRBV27 combines with J gene TRBJ2-1; TRBD2 agrees at 9 bases. J lost 9 bases, V lost 1 base, and 10 bases had no gene match. This CDR3 is 16 amino acids long. Germline loops: CDR1 MNHEY, CDR2 SMNVEV (reference sequence). The CDR3 sequence: CASSLYLAGFGSEQFF. CDR3 DNA: TGTGCCAGCAGTTTATACCTAGCGGGGTTCGGGAGTGAGCAGTTCTTC.

This chain links TRBV10-1 with TRBJ1-2, with D perhaps TRBD1 (5 bases). Germline CDR1 reads WNHNN; CDR2 reads SYGVQD (reference sequence). The CDR3 consists of 13 residues. The V gene lost 4 bases and the J gene lost 0 bases, with 6 bases spanning the gap. CDR3 residues: CASSATANYGYTF. The CDR3 region has the DNA TGCGCCAGCAGTGCGACAGCTAACTATGGCTACACCTTC.

The J gene is TRBJ2-1, the V gene TRBV11-2; 7 bases align to TRBD1. The V and J ends lost 5 bases and 5 bases, in that order; junction bases with no gene match: 15. Germline CDR1 and CDR2: SGHAT and FQNNGV. The CDR3 has 17 amino acids. CDR3 region: CASSLTFDRVQDNEQFF. The CDR3 DNA reads TGTGCCAGCAGCCTCACATTCGACAGGGTACAAGACAATGAGCAGTTCTTC.

The table lists this clone with a count of one. CDR3 residues: CASYMTPGTGPIEQYF. The CDR3 nucleotides are TGTGCCAGCTACATGACCCCGGGGACAGGGCCCATCGAGCAGTACTTC. The chain employs TRBV7-9 and TRBJ2-7, with 9 bases identical to TRBD1. The CDR3 length is 16 residues. The trim removed 8 bases at V and 6 bases at J, leaving 17 bases unmatched. Germline CDR1 and CDR2: SEHNR and FQNEAQ (reference sequence).

V gene TRBV15 combines with J gene TRBJ1-2; D not certain. V lost 4 bases, J lost 7 bases, and 19 bases lay in between. This CDR3 has 15 residues. The germline CDR1 and CDR2 sequences are LNHNV and YYDKDF (reference sequence). CDR3 amino acids: CATSIGRLSGLGYTF. CDR3 sequence (DNA): TGTGCCACCAGCATTGGCCGGCTTTCGGGTCTTGGCTACACCTTC.

This chain links TRBV7-2 with TRBJ2-3; a possible D gene is TRBD2 (7 bases). V dropped 5 bases and J dropped 2 bases, with 20 bases sitting between them. The CDR3 is 17 residues long. Germline CDR1 and CDR2: SGHTA and FQGNSA. DNA of the CDR3: TGTGCCAGCAGCCTGGGGGGGTGGGGGCCCCCCACAGATACGCAGTATTTT. This translates into CASSLGGWGPPTDTQYF.

This rearrangement joins TRBV2 to TRBJ2-3, with D perhaps matching TRBD2 (6 bases). The germline V gene has CDR1 SNHLY and CDR2 FYNNEI. V was pared by 1 base and J by 0 bases, with 8 bases between. This CDR3 comprises 15 residues. CDR3 residues: CASSEGSGSTDTQYF. Here the CDR3 DNA reads TGTGCCAGCAGTGAAGGCAGCGGGAGCACAGATACGCAGTATTTT. Full variable domain (outside the CDR3, taken from reference TRBV2 and TRBJ2-3): EPEVTQTPSHQVTQMGQEVILRCVPISNHLYFYWYRQILGQKVEFLVSFYNNEISEKSEIFDDQFSVERPDGSNFTLKIRSTKLEDSAMYFCASSEGSGSTDTQYFGPGTRLTVL.

The rearrangement uses TRBV7-3 and TRBJ2-1; 10 nucleotides agree with TRBD2. Germline trimming cut 5 bases from V and 6 bases from J; bases unmatched to any gene: 7. CDR1 SGHTA and CDR2 FQGTGA come from the germline V gene. The length of the CDR3 is 15 residues. The CDR3 here is CASSPRERGGNEQFF. CDR3 nucleotide sequence: TGTGCCAGCAGCCCCAGGGAGCGGGGGGGCAATGAGCAGTTCTTC.

This rearrangement joins TRBV6-4 to TRBJ2-5; 10 bases are a match to TRBD2. CDR3 length: 15 amino acids. V lost 0 bases and J lost 4; bases outside the gene matches: 2. Germline V lookup: CDR1 MRHNA, CDR2 SNTAGT. The CDR3 DNA follows: TGTGCCAGCAGTGACTCAGCGGGAGGGGGAGAGACCCAGTACTTC. Translated, it gives CASSDSAGGGETQYF.

On this clone: At one of its ends the junction is not consistent with the germline gene, which may arise from a read error. V gene TRBV7-7 combines with J gene TRBJ2-1; 10 bases agree with TRBD2. CDR3 size: 13 residues. CDR1 and CDR2 from the germline V gene are SSHAT and FNYEAQ (reference sequence). The CDR3 region is CASSLAGGNEQFF. DNA for the CDR3: TGTGCTAGCAGCTTAGCGGGGGGCAATGAGCAGTTCTTC.

V usage is TRBV4-1 and J usage is TRBJ2-3, with TRBD1 matching over 7 bases. Germline loops: CDR1 MGHRA, CDR2 YSYEKL. Trimming took 0 bases from V and 2 from J; bases not matched to a gene: 11. The CDR3 consists of 18 residues. Here the CDR3 reads CASSQDPSGTVLTDTQYF. The CDR3 DNA follows: TGCGCCAGCAGCCAAGATCCTTCGGGGACAGTCCTCACAGATACGCAGTATTTT.

This sequence joins TRBV5-4 and TRBJ2-5; 7 bases map to TRBD1. This CDR3 has 14 amino acids. Germline CDR1 is SGHNT and CDR2 is YYREEE (reference sequence). V lost 3 bases and J lost 1; bases outside the gene matches: 3. Written as DNA, the CDR3 is TGTGCCAGCAGCTCGACAGGGAGCCAAGAGACCCAGTACTTC. This gives the protein CASSSTGSQETQYF. The full variable domain, with the rest looked up from reference TRBV5-4 and TRBJ2-5, is ETGVTQSPTHLIKTRGQQVTLRCSSQSGHNTVSWYQQALGQGPQFIFQYYREEENGRGNFPPRFSGLQFPNYSSELNVNALELDDSALYLCASSSTGSQETQYFGPGTRLLVL.

The chain uses TRBV7-9 and TRBJ2-7; 11 nucleotides agree with TRBD1. Trimming removed 4 bases from V and 5 bases from J; junction bases left unmatched: 7. The CDR3 consists of 15 residues. CDR1 SEHNR and CDR2 FQNEAQ come from the germline V gene (reference sequence). CDR3 sequence reads: CASSSRDRGFNEQYF. The CDR3 nucleotides read TGTGCCAGCAGCTCTAGGGACAGGGGGTTTAACGAGCAGTACTTC.

The chain carries TRBV19 and TRBJ1-5; 7 nucleotides line up with TRBD1. This CDR3 has 15 amino acids. V lost 3 bases, J lost 6 bases, and 8 bases stayed unmatched. CDR1 and CDR2 from the germline V gene are LNHDA and SQIVND (reference sequence). In DNA form, the CDR3 reads TGTGCCAGTAGTATGACAGGGTCCGGTTTTCAGCCCCAGCATTTT. Translation gives CASSMTGSGFQPQHF.

The chain couples TRBV6-5 to TRBJ2-3, with 7 bases lining up with TRBD2. The J segment lost 0 bases and the V segment lost 6 bases, leaving 6 bases of the junction unmatched. CDR1 is MNHEY, CDR2 SVGAGI, per germline. This CDR3 is 15 amino acids long. The CDR3 DNA reads TGTGCCAGCAGCCAATTGCGGGGGAGCACAGATACGCAGTATTTT. It is translated as CASSQLRGSTDTQYF.

The chain is built from TRBV10-2 and TRBJ2-5, with D hard to call. This CDR3 spans 13 amino acids. The V and J ends lost 4 bases and 5 bases respectively, with 11 bases between them. The V gene's germline CDR1 is WSHSY and CDR2 SAAADI. In nucleotides, the CDR3 is TGCGCCAGCAGTGGCCCTCCTCGGGAGACCCAGTACTTC. This sequence encodes CASSGPPRETQYF.

The rearrangement joins TRBV10-3 to TRBJ1-2; possibly TRBD1 for D (6 bases). V dropped 1 base and J dropped 5 bases, with 11 bases sitting between them. The germline V gene encodes CDR1 ENHRY and CDR2 SYGVKD. CDR3 length: 14 amino acids. This CDR3 is CAISELTGRYGYTF. The CDR3 bases are TGTGCCATCAGTGAGTTGACAGGTCGGTATGGCTACACCTTC.

V usage is TRBV6-5 and J usage is TRBJ2-3; 7 bases line up with TRBD1. V lost 5 bases to trimming and J lost 4 bases; unmatched junction nucleotides: 6. The CDR3 has 14 residues. Germline V gene sequence: CDR1 MNHEY, CDR2 SVGAGI. In nucleotides, the CDR3 is TGTGCCAGCAGTCGACAGGGTGTCCCAGATACGCAGTATTTT. This encodes CASSRQGVPDTQYF.

This chain connects TRBV5-4 to TRBJ1-2, with TRBD1 as a possible D gene (6 bases). Germline lookup yields CDR1 SGHNT and CDR2 YYREEE (reference sequence). The V and J ends lost 1 base and 7 bases respectively, with 14 bases between them. CDR3 length equals 14 residues. CDR3 residues: CASSLLRGKGGYTF. CDR3 in DNA: TGTGCCAGCAGCTTGCTGAGGGGGAAGGGTGGCTACACCTTC.

This chain links TRBV13 with TRBJ2-1; 7 bases line up with TRBD1. This CDR3 has 16 residues. Germline V gene sequence: CDR1 PRHDT, CDR2 FYEKMQ (reference sequence). Trimming took 3 bases from V and 5 from J; bases not matched to a gene: 10. CDR3 region: CASSLGPAGGHNEQFF. Written as DNA, the CDR3 is TGTGCCAGCAGCTTGGGCCCGGCAGGGGGACACAATGAGCAGTTCTTC.

The chain carries TRBV5-4 and TRBJ2-2, with D uncertain. Germline loops: CDR1 SGHNT, CDR2 YYREEE (reference sequence). The CDR3 has 13 residues. Trimming shortened V by 3 bases and J by 3 bases, and 6 bases separated the two germline ends. The CDR3 loop reads CASSWLHTGELFF. CDR3 DNA: TGTGCCAGCAGCTGGCTCCACACCGGGGAGCTGTTTTTT.

V usage is TRBV5-1 and J usage is TRBJ1-2, with 9 positions matching TRBD1. The V gene end was trimmed by 0 bases and the J gene end by 8 bases; junction bases not matched to a gene: 8. This CDR3 contains 15 residues. Germline V lookup: CDR1 SGHRS, CDR2 YFSETQ. This CDR3 is CASSLEDRGARGYTF. CDR3 DNA: TGCGCCAGCAGCTTGGAGGACAGGGGTGCTAGGGGCTACACCTTC.

The V gene is TRBV7-2, the J gene TRBJ1-5; the match to TRBD1 covers 8 bases. Losses at the gene ends were 0 bases for V and 8 bases for J; bases not matched to a gene: 0. Germline V gene data show CDR1 as SGHTA and CDR2 as FQGNSA. The CDR3 consists of 13 residues. This chain's CDR3 is CASSLADREPQHF. The CDR3 nucleotides read TGTGCCAGCAGCTTAGCGGACAGGGAGCCCCAGCATTTT.

This sequence joins TRBV7-2 and TRBJ2-1; 8 bases line up with TRBD2. The CDR3 consists of 14 residues. V lost 8 bases, J lost 3 bases, and 6 bases stayed unmatched. Germline-derived CDR1 and CDR2 are SGHTA and FQGNSA. DNA for the CDR3: TGTGCCAGCCGAGGAGCGGGGGTCTACAATGAGCAGTTCTTC. It yields the protein CASRGAGVYNEQFF. The complete variable domain, with remaining parts taken from reference TRBV7-2 and TRBJ2-1, reads GAGVSQSPSNKVTEKGKDVELRCDPISGHTALYWYRQSLGQGLEFLIYFQGNSAPDKSGLPSDRFSAERTGGSVSTLTIQRTQQEDSAVYLCASRGAGVYNEQFFGPGTRLTVL.

The chain joins TRBV11-3 to TRBJ2-3; 7 bases line up with TRBD2. This CDR3 contains 18 residues. In germline, CDR1 is SGHNT, CDR2 YENEEA. After removal of 5 bases from V and 3 bases from J, the junction contained 17 bases not matched to a gene. CDR3 nucleotides: TGTGCCAGCAGCCGCCCTTTTCGGGCGGGGGATAGGACAGATACGCAGTATTTT. As protein: CASSRPFRAGDRTDTQYF. The whole variable domain, remainder taken from reference TRBV11-3 and TRBJ2-3, is EAGVVQSPRYKIIEKKQPVAFWCNPISGHNTLYWYLQNLGQGPELLIRYENEEAVDDSQLPKDRFSAERLKGVDSTLKIQPAELGDSAVYLCASSRPFRAGDRTDTQYFGPGTRLTVL.

This clone was found once. The same CDR3 is also encoded by other DNA sequences in this sample. V and J are TRBV5-1 and TRBJ1-5, with D possibly TRBD1 on 5 matching bases. This CDR3 spans 13 amino acids. The V gene lost 4 bases and the J gene lost 5 bases, with 10 bases spanning the gap. Germline V CDR1 and CDR2: SGHRS, YFSETQ. CDR3 nucleotide sequence: TGCGCCAGCAGCCTGGGGGGGGATCAGCCCCAGCATTTT. Translated, it gives CASSLGGDQPQHF.

The chain joins TRBV7-9 to TRBJ1-1; 8 positions agree with TRBD1. The CDR3 sequence is 12 residues long. CDR1 is SEHNR, CDR2 FQNEAQ, per germline (reference sequence). With 6 bases clipped from V and 11 bases from J, the junction kept 8 bases outside the gene matches. CDR3 nucleotides: TGTGCCAGCAGTGTTCCGGGACAGGCGGCTTTCTTT. Amino acids: CASSVPGQAAFF.